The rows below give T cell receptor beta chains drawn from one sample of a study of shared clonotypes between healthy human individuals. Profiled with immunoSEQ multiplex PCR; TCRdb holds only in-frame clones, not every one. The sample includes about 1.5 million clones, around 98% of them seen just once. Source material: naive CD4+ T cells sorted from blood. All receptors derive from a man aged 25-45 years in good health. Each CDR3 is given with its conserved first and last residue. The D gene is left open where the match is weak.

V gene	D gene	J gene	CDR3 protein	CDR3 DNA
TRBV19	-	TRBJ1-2	CASSIGGAHLRGYTF	TGTGCCAGTAGTATAGGGGGCGCGCATTTGAGAGGCTACACCTTC
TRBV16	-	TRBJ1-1	CASSHPRPNTEAFF	TGTGCCAGCAGCCATCCTCGCCCGAACACTGAAGCTTTCTTT
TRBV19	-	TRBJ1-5	CASSIVRGPGPQHF	TGTGCCAGTAGTATAGTGAGGGGTCCAGGGCCCCAGCATTTT
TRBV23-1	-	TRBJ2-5	CASRQRSRFLETQYF	TGCGCCAGCAGGCAACGGAGCAGATTTCTGGAGACCCAGTACTTC
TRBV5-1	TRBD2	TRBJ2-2	CASSLYSGRNGGELFF	TGCGCCAGCAGCTTGTACAGCGGGAGGAACGGCGGGGAGCTGTTTTTT
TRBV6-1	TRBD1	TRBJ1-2	CASSAGTGDYYGYTF	TGTGCCAGCAGCGCCGGGACAGGAGACTACTATGGCTACACCTTC
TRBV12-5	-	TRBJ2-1	CASGLGLAEGDEQFF	TGTGCTAGTGGTTTAGGGCTAGCGGAGGGGGATGAGCAGTTCTTC
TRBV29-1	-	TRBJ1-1	CSAVLGGRGTEAFF	TGCAGCGCCGTCCTGGGGGGTAGGGGCACTGAAGCTTTCTTT
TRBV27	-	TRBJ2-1	CASSLVVNPSYNEQFF	TGTGCCAGCAGTTTAGTGGTGAACCCCTCCTACAATGAGCAGTTCTTC
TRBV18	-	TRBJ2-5	CASSLGQTRDETQYF	TGTGCCAGCTCACTCGGGCAAACTAGGGACGAGACCCAGTACTTC
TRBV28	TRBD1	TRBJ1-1	CASSLGQRRAFF	TGTGCCAGCAGTTTGGGACAGAGACGGGCTTTCTTT
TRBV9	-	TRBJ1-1	CASSWTSGVEAFF	TGTGCCAGCAGCTGGACCTCGGGTGTTGAAGCTTTCTTT
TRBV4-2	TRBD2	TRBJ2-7	CASSQWGRGTSSSYEQYF	TGTGCCAGCAGCCAATGGGGCAGAGGGACTAGCAGCTCCTACGAGCAGTACTTC
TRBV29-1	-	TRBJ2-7	CSVALGQGFREQYF	TGCAGCGTTGCCTTGGGGCAGGGATTCCGGGAGCAGTACTTC
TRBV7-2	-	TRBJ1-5	CASSKQAGDSNQPQHF	TGTGCCAGCAGCAAACAGGCGGGGGATAGCAATCAGCCCCAGCATTTT
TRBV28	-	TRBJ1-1	CASSSPGQNTEAFF	TGTGCCAGCAGCTCCCCGGGACAGAACACTGAAGCTTTCTTT
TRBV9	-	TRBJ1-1	CASSVGEGRGAEAFF	TGTGCCAGCAGCGTAGGGGAGGGGAGGGGCGCTGAAGCTTTCTTT
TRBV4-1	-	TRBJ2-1	CASSLLPFALPNEQFF	TGCGCCAGCAGCCTCCTCCCGTTCGCTTTGCCCAATGAGCAGTTCTTC
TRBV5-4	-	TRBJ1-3	CASSLAFGGSGNTIYF	TGTGCCAGCAGCTTGGCCTTCGGGGGTTCGGGAAACACCATATATTTT
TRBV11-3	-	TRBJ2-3	CASSLGGQTSTDTQYF	TGTGCCAGCAGCTTAGGTGGCCAGACCTCCACAGATACGCAGTATTTT
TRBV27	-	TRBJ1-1	CASSLWAGVKSTEAFF	TGTGCCAGCAGTTTATGGGCGGGGGTAAAGAGCACTGAAGCTTTCTTT
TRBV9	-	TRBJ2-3	CASSVQGAGDTQYF	TGTGCCAGCAGCGTGCAAGGAGCGGGAGATACGCAGTATTTT
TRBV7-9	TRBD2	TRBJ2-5	CASSTGLAIGRQETQYF	TGTGCCAGCAGCACGGGACTAGCGATTGGACGACAAGAGACCCAGTACTTC